A single sample is the source of the 29 T cell receptor beta chains below, sequenced in a study of OX40 agonist ivuxolimab in advanced cancers. Only in-frame clones appear in the TCRdb table, and some are missing; sequencing was by immunoSEQ multiplex PCR. The sample lists about 57,000 clones, over 80% occurring once. The specimen comprised CD4+ or CD8+ T cells sorted from blood, sampled in a trial of the OX40 agonist ivuxolimab. These TCRs come from an adult with an advanced solid tumor such as melanoma, head and neck, liver or kidney cancer.

The CDR3, as DNA: TGTGCCAGCAGCTTAGGGGCCAGGGGGCGCAGACCCGAAGCTTTCTTT. This codes for CASSLGARGRRPEAFF. J is TRBJ1-1 and V is TRBV7-9; 8 bases are a match to TRBD1. The CDR3 has 16 amino acids. V shed 1 base and J 8 bases; nucleotides not matched to a gene: 12. Germline CDR1 is SEHNR and CDR2 is FQNEAQ (reference sequence).

V and J are TRBV23-1 and TRBJ1-5; D may be TRBD1 (6 bases). TRBV23-1 is designated an ORF whose function remains uncertain. V dropped 0 bases and J dropped 7 bases, with 16 bases sitting between them. The CDR3 is made up of 16 amino acids. CDR3 sequence (DNA): TGCGCCAGCAGTCAATCCCGTGACGAACAGGGCCAGCCCCAGCATTTT. Protein sequence: CASSQSRDEQGQPQHF.

This CDR3 is CASSWAGTLQDEQYF. The CDR3 DNA is TGCGCCAGCAGCTGGGCCGGGACCCTCCAGGACGAGCAGTACTTC. The rearrangement joins TRBV5-1 to TRBJ2-7, with D perhaps assigned TRBD1 or TRBD2 (5 bases each). Looked up from germline, CDR1 is SGHRS and CDR2 is YFSETQ. CDR3 size: 15 residues. V lost 3 bases and J lost 5, with 18 bases in between. The whole variable domain, filled in from reference TRBV5-1 and TRBJ2-7, reads KAGVTQTPRYLIKTRGQQVTLSCSPISGHRSVSWYQQTPGQGLQFLFEYFSETQRNKGNFPGRFSGRQFSNSRSEMNVSTLELGDSALYLCASSWAGTLQDEQYFGPGTRLTVT.

V gene TRBV11-2 combines with J gene TRBJ2-2, with no clear D. CDR1 SGHAT and CDR2 FQNNGV come from the germline V gene. CDR3 length: 14 amino acids. V lost 7 bases, J lost 6 bases, and 15 bases lay in between. CDR3: CASNFGWSAGELFF. The CDR3 region has the DNA TGTGCCAGCAACTTTGGGTGGTCCGCCGGGGAGCTGTTTTTT.

This chain joins TRBV14 and TRBJ2-5; perhaps TRBD1 as D (6 bases). V lost 3 bases and J 3 bases, leaving 17 bases between the germline ends. The CDR3 covers 16 residues. Germline V gene sequence: CDR1 SGHDN, CDR2 FVKESK. The CDR3 DNA follows: TGTGCCAGCAGCCATTGGGGGCAGCCTAACAAAGAGACCCAGTACTTC. Amino acids: CASSHWGQPNKETQYF.

The chain carries TRBV6-1 and TRBJ2-7; D is unclear. In germline, CDR1 is MNHNS, CDR2 SASEGT. The CDR3 contains 11 residues. Trimming took 6 bases from V and 7 from J, leaving 10 bases between them. The CDR3 spells CASRTRLEQYF. The CDR3 DNA is TGTGCCAGCAGGACCCGATTGGAGCAGTACTTC.

This clone was detected only once. The genes are TRBV15 and TRBJ1-5; the match to TRBD1 covers 7 bases. CDR1 LNHNV and CDR2 YYDKDF come from the germline V gene (reference sequence). CDR3 size: 16 residues. Losses at the gene ends were 5 bases for V and 2 bases for J; bases not matched to a gene: 9. CDR3 region: CATSPRQGSGNQPQHF. For the CDR3, the DNA is TGTGCCACCAGCCCACGACAGGGATCGGGCAATCAGCCCCAGCATTTT.

The genes are TRBV2 and TRBJ2-1, with 10 bases fitting TRBD2. V gave up 6 bases and J gave up 3 bases; unmatched junction bases: 5. There are 15 residues in the CDR3. Per the germline V gene, CDR1 is SNHLY and CDR2 is FYNNEI. CDR3 sequence (DNA): TGTGCCAGCAGGTACGGACTAGCGGTCTACAATGAGCAGTTCTTC. This translates into CASRYGLAVYNEQFF.

The chain links TRBV4-1 to TRBJ2-7; the match to TRBD1 covers 9 bases. V was pared by 0 bases and J by 4 bases, with 10 bases of the junction left unmatched. Per germline, CDR1 MGHRA and CDR2 YSYEKL. This CDR3 is 17 amino acids long. The CDR3: CASSQDFLTGGFYEQYF. The CDR3 region has the DNA TGCGCCAGCAGCCAAGATTTCCTTACAGGGGGCTTTTACGAGCAGTACTTC.

The J gene is TRBJ2-1, the V gene TRBV28; possibly TRBD1 for D (6 bases). V was trimmed by 2 bases and J by 6 bases, leaving 14 bases between them. There are 15 residues in the CDR3. Germline V lookup: CDR1 MDHEN, CDR2 SYDVKM. The CDR3 DNA sequence: TGTGCCAGCAGTTTACGCAGGGGAAGGGGCAATGAGCAGTTCTTC. Amino acids: CASSLRRGRGNEQFF.

About this clone itself: The conserved phenylalanine or tryptophan normally closing the CDR3 is absent here, so this likely arose from a read error. The chain employs TRBV10-1 and TRBJ1-2, with D unclear. CDR1 is WNHNN, CDR2 SYGVQD, per germline (reference sequence). This CDR3 has 14 amino acids. V lost 2 bases, J lost 3 bases, and 10 bases lay in between. Written as DNA, the CDR3 is TGCGCCAGCAGTGAGCAGACGCCCTACTATGGCTACACCCTC. Translated, it gives CASSEQTPYYGYTL.

V usage is TRBV7-9 and J usage is TRBJ2-1; D is unresolved. Germline-derived CDR1 and CDR2 are SEHNR and FQNEAQ (reference sequence). Trimming left V 3 bases short and J 10 bases short, with 16 bases between. The CDR3 contains 14 residues. In nucleotides, the CDR3 is TGTGCCAGCAGCTTTCACTCCGCTGGCAGCGAGCAGTTCTTC. Translation: CASSFHSAGSEQFF.

The chain has TRBV27 and TRBJ1-6; no reliable D call. Germline V gene data show CDR1 as MNHEY and CDR2 as SMNVEV (reference sequence). This CDR3 spans 17 amino acids. V was pared by 3 bases and J by 0 bases, with 12 bases between. CDR3 sequence reads: CASSFDGPSSYNSPLHF. The CDR3, as DNA: TGTGCCAGCAGTTTCGACGGACCGAGCTCCTATAATTCACCCCTCCACTTT.

The J gene is TRBJ2-1, the V gene TRBV11-2, with D possibly matching TRBD2 (6 bases). From germline, CDR1 is SGHAT and CDR2 FQNNGV. The CDR3 spans 16 residues. V was shortened by 2 bases and J by 9 bases, with 20 bases between the two germline ends. Written as DNA, the CDR3 is TGTGCCAGCAGCTTATTGGCGACTAGGCACCCGGCTGAGCAGTTCTTC. The encoded protein is CASSLLATRHPAEQFF.

The chain links TRBV2 to TRBJ2-2, with TRBD2 identical over 13 bases. This CDR3 contains 15 residues. V was pared by 6 bases and J by 6 bases, with 4 bases of the junction left unmatched. Germline V lookup: CDR1 SNHLY, CDR2 FYNNEI. For the CDR3, the DNA is TGTGCCAGCAGGAGGACTAGCGGGAGTCCCGGGGAGCTGTTTTTT. Protein product: CASRRTSGSPGELFF.

The CDR3 DNA sequence: TGTGCCAGCAGTTTCCCCACCGGACTAGCGGGACAAGAGACCCAGTACTTC. It is translated as CASSFPTGLAGQETQYF. The chain uses TRBV28 and TRBJ2-5, with 12 bases matching TRBD2. The germline V gene has CDR1 MDHEN and CDR2 SYDVKM. The CDR3 consists of 17 residues. V shed 3 bases, J shed 2 bases, and the junction held 7 bases outside the gene matches.

This chain joins TRBV5-1 and TRBJ1-1, with TRBD1 as a possible D gene (5 bases). The CDR3 is 15 residues long. Germline CDR1 and CDR2: SGHRS and YFSETQ. V gave up 0 bases and J gave up 4 bases, with 13 bases separating them. As DNA, the CDR3 is TGCGCCAGCAGCTTGGCGGGGGGGGTTAGCACTGAAGCTTTCTTT. Translating gives CASSLAGGVSTEAFF. Combining the CDR3 with reference TRBV5-1 and TRBJ1-1 gives the whole variable domain KAGVTQTPRYLIKTRGQQVTLSCSPISGHRSVSWYQQTPGQGLQFLFEYFSETQRNKGNFPGRFSGRQFSNSRSEMNVSTLELGDSALYLCASSLAGGVSTEAFFGQGTRLTVV.

This chain connects TRBV28 to TRBJ1-1; no definite D call. Germline CDR1 reads MDHEN; CDR2 reads SYDVKM. CDR3 length: 14 amino acids. V dropped 2 bases and J dropped 2 bases, with 9 bases sitting between them. The DNA of the CDR3 is TGTGCCAGCAGTTTAACTGGTGCCAACACTGAAGCTTTCTTT. It yields the protein CASSLTGANTEAFF.

This clone was seen more than once but under ten times. The chain has TRBV4-2 and TRBJ2-1; D gene unclear. Germline-derived CDR1 and CDR2 are LGHNA and YNFKEQ. Deletions cut 0 bases from V and 8 bases from J, with 11 bases between. CDR3 size: 14 residues. The CDR3 protein is CASSQDWALDEQFF. Here the CDR3 DNA reads TGTGCCAGCAGCCAAGATTGGGCTTTAGATGAGCAGTTCTTC.

V and J are TRBV4-1 and TRBJ2-3; D possibly corresponds to TRBD2 (6 bases). The CDR3 has 15 residues. The germline V and J ends were trimmed by 0 bases and 6 bases, with 13 bases remaining between them. CDR1 MGHRA and CDR2 YSYEKL come from the germline V gene. The CDR3 region has the DNA TGCGCCAGCAGCCAAGATCAACGGGAGTTCGATACGCAGTATTTT. Its translation: CASSQDQREFDTQYF.

The chain combines TRBV6-5 with TRBJ2-5, with D possibly TRBD1 on 6 matching bases. The J call is in doubt because the DNA end fits TRBJ2-7 better. Germline CDR1 MNHEY, CDR2 SVGAGI. The CDR3 contains 12 residues. DNA of the CDR3: TGTGCCAGCGGGACGGGACACTACGAGCAGTACTTC. As protein: CASGTGHYEQYF.

The rearrangement links TRBV7-2 to TRBJ1-1; D gene ambiguous. The CDR3 covers 14 residues. The germline V and J ends were trimmed by 5 bases and 5 bases, with 15 bases remaining between them. CDR1 and CDR2 from the germline V gene are SGHTA and FQGNSA. The CDR3 region has the DNA TGTGCCAGCAGCGCCATCCCGATGTTAACTGAAGCTTTCTTT. Protein product: CASSAIPMLTEAFF.

The rearrangement links TRBV19 to TRBJ2-7; 7 bases are a match to TRBD1. The CDR3 extends over 16 amino acids. CDR1 and CDR2 from the germline V gene are LNHDA and SQIVND (reference sequence). V was clipped by 5 bases and J by 0 bases; unmatched bases: 10. The CDR3 nucleotides are TGTGCCAGTAGTTTCGCCGGGACAGATAGCTCCTACGAGCAGTACTTC. Its translation is CASSFAGTDSSYEQYF. The variable domain in full, completed from reference TRBV19 and TRBJ2-7, reads DGGITQSPKYLFRKEGQNVTLSCEQNLNHDAMYWYRQDPGQGLRLIYYSQIVNDFQKGDIAEGYSVSREKKESFPLTVTSAQKNPTAFYLCASSFAGTDSSYEQYFGPGTRLTVT.

V is TRBV6-1 and J is TRBJ2-7, with 7 bases identical to TRBD1. The germline V gene encodes CDR1 MNHNS and CDR2 SASEGT. The CDR3 contains 13 residues. Trimming at V came to 6 bases and at J to 6 bases, leaving 8 bases not matched to a gene. Here the CDR3 DNA reads TGTGCCAGCAGCTCAACAGGGGAAGGCGAGCAGTACTTC. This gives the protein CASSSTGEGEQYF.

The chain carries TRBV18 and TRBJ2-3; TRBD2 matches at 13 bases. The CDR3 is made up of 17 amino acids. Losses at the gene ends were 3 bases for V and 4 bases for J; bases not matched to a gene: 7. Per the germline V gene, CDR1 is KGHSH and CDR2 is LQKENI. The CDR3 DNA reads TGTGCCAGCTCACCCCCGGGACTAGCGGGAACCGCAGATACGCAGTATTTT. Its translation is CASSPPGLAGTADTQYF.

The chain carries TRBV12-5 and TRBJ2-3; no clear D. Trimming shortened V by 7 bases and J by 2 bases, and 4 bases separated the two germline ends. CDR1 LGHNT and CDR2 FRNRAP come from the germline V gene. This CDR3 region has 11 residues. This chain's CDR3 is CASDLTDTQYF. CDR3 in DNA: TGTGCTAGTGACCTCACAGATACGCAGTATTTT.

This chain uses TRBV11-2 with TRBJ2-2; D is uncertain. Germline loops: CDR1 SGHAT, CDR2 FQNNGV. V lost 5 bases and J 4 bases, leaving 14 bases between the germline ends. This CDR3 contains 15 residues. Here the CDR3 reads CASSPGRVSTGELFF. The DNA of the CDR3 is TGTGCCAGCAGCCCAGGCCGGGTTAGCACCGGGGAGCTGTTTTTT.

The chain has TRBV2 and TRBJ2-1, with 10 nucleotides matching TRBD1. CDR3 length: 16 residues. Germline trimming cut 4 bases from V and 9 bases from J; bases unmatched to any gene: 12. CDR1 is SNHLY and CDR2 is FYNNEI in the germline V gene. The CDR3: CASSGPGTGVQGEQFF. The CDR3 coding sequence is TGTGCCAGCAGTGGCCCCGGGACAGGGGTTCAAGGTGAGCAGTTCTTC. Variable domain in full (rest from reference TRBV2 and TRBJ2-1): EPEVTQTPSHQVTQMGQEVILRCVPISNHLYFYWYRQILGQKVEFLVSFYNNEISEKSEIFDDQFSVERPDGSNFTLKIRSTKLEDSAMYFCASSGPGTGVQGEQFFGPGTRLTVL.

Points on this clone: A read error may produce the germline difference seen at one junction end. This sequence joins TRBV30 and TRBJ2-5, with 9 nucleotides matching TRBD1. Germline V lookup: CDR1 GTSNPN, CDR2 SVGIG (reference sequence). The CDR3 runs 11 residues. CDR3: CAWSTGTGRNF. The CDR3 nucleotides are TGTGCCTGGAGTACCGGGACAGGGCGGAACTTC.